These T cell receptor beta chains were read from a single sample in a study of blood T cell repertoires in COVID-19. Data came from immunoSEQ multiplex PCR; TCRdb stores just in-frame clones and leaves some out. In the table there are about 170,000 clones, around four fifths of which are singletons. The sequenced sample was peripheral blood. Every receptor here comes from a woman of 80 years or more with active or convalescent COVID-19. CDR3s include the opening cysteine and the closing phenylalanine or tryptophan. The D gene is left open where the match is weak. Clone size is not always given. Where it is, it says once, few, many or a class for expanded clones.

J | V | D | size | DNA | CDR3
TRBJ1-2 | TRBV29-1 | . | once | TGCAGCGTCGCCGACAGGAATCAAGGCTACACCTTC | CSVADRNQGYTF
TRBJ2-5 | TRBV4-2 | TRBD1 | . | TGTGCCAGCAGCCCGGGACAGGGGAGAGAGACCCAGTACTTC | CASSPGQGRETQYF
TRBJ1-2 | TRBV19 | TRBD1 | . | TGTGCCAGTAGTATTTCGACAGGGAACTATGGCTACACCTTC | CASSISTGNYGYTF
TRBJ1-6 | TRBV6-2/TRBV6-3 | TRBD1 | . | TGTGCCAGCAGCCGGGACAGGGTTAATTCACCCCTCCACTTT | CASSRDRVNSPLHF
TRBJ1-1 | TRBV5-4 | TRBD1 | . | TGTGCCAGCAGCCCAGGGGGCAGTTCGAACACTGAAGCTTTCTTT | CASSPGGSSNTEAFF
TRBJ2-7 | TRBV6-5 | TRBD1 | . | TGTGCCAGCAGTTATGACGGACAGGTCTACGAGCAGTACTTC | CASSYDGQVYEQYF
TRBJ2-2 | TRBV29-1 | . | . | TGCAGCGTCTCCAGTCCCGGGGAGCTGTTTTTT | CSVSSPGELFF
TRBJ2-7 | TRBV27 | . | . | TGTGCCAGCACAGCGGGTGTTAGCTCCTACGAGCAGTACTTC | CASTAGVSSYEQYF
TRBJ1-1 | TRBV20-1 | . | once | TGCAGTGCTAGTAACCAGGTGTGGACTGAAGCTTTCTTT | CSASNQVWTEAFF
TRBJ1-5 | TRBV10-2 | . | few | TGCGCCAGCAGTGGGGGAGCCAATCAGCCCCAGCATTTT | CASSGGANQPQHF
TRBJ2-1 | TRBV7-2 | TRBD1 | . | TGTGCCAGCAGCTTAAGAGGGACAGGGGGTGTTCCCTACAATGAGCAGTTCTTC | CASSLRGTGGVPYNEQFF
TRBJ1-4 | TRBV19 | . | . | TGTGCCAGTAAGGGGCCGGGGGTTAATGAAAAACTGTTTTTT | CASKGPGVNEKLFF
TRBJ2-5 | TRBV2 | . | . | TGTGCCAGCAGCGCCGAGGCGGGGGCCCCCTCCAGAGAGACCCAGTACTTC | CASSAEAGAPSRETQYF
TRBJ2-7 | TRBV14 | . | . | TGTGCCAGCAGCCAAGATAGAATTTCCGAGCAGTACTTC | CASSQDRISEQYF
TRBJ1-1 | TRBV3-1/TRBV3-2 | TRBD1 | . | TGTGCCAGCAGCCTACGACTGGGGACAGGGAGGAGAGGAGGAACTGAAGCTTTCTTT | CASSLRLGTGRRGGTEAFF
TRBJ1-1 | TRBV6-2/TRBV6-3 | . | . | TGTGCCAGCAGTTCAACAGTGATGAACACTGAAGCTTTCTTT | CASSSTVMNTEAFF
TRBJ1-1 | TRBV7-2 | . | . | TGTGCCAGCAGCTTAAGGCAGGGTCCGAACACTGAAGCTTTCTTT | CASSLRQGPNTEAFF
TRBJ1-1 | TRBV7-2 | . | . | TGTGCCAGCAGCTTCCCGGGTTCCATGAACACTGAAGCTTTCTTT | CASSFPGSMNTEAFF
TRBJ1-6 | TRBV19 | . | . | TGTGCCAGTAGTATACCCCCGATCAACTCGTCACCCCTCCACTTT | CASSIPPINSSPLHF
TRBJ1-1 | TRBV2 | . | . | TGTGCCACCCAGTCGTTATTTGGGAACACTGAAGCTTTCTTT | CATQSLFGNTEAFF
TRBJ1-2 | TRBV15 | . | . | TGTGCCACCAGCATCACTCCAGGGCAGGGGAGTGACTATGGCTACACCTTC | CATSITPGQGSDYGYTF
TRBJ1-1 | TRBV30 | . | . | TGTGCCTGGAGAGGAGGACAGACCACTGAAGCTTTCTTT | CAWRGGQTTEAFF
TRBJ2-3 | TRBV3-1/TRBV3-2 | . | . | TGTGCCAGCAGCCGGGGGGGGGCAGGTTCAGATACGCAGTATTTT | CASSRGGAGSDTQYF
TRBJ2-7 | TRBV5-6 | . | . | TGTGCCAGCAGCCTAGAGGTTTTCTACGAGCAGTACTTC | CASSLEVFYEQYF
TRBJ1-4 | TRBV4-1 | . | . | TGCGCCAGCAGCCGAGCAGGGTTAGCTAATGAAAAACTGTTTTTT | CASSRAGLANEKLFF
TRBJ2-3 | TRBV29-1 | . | . | TGCAGCGTTGATTGGCAGGGCACAGATACGCAGTATTTT | CSVDWQGTDTQYF
TRBJ1-6 | TRBV30 | TRBD1 | once | TGTGCCTGGAGAGGGACAGCCAATTCACCCCTCCACTTT | CAWRGTANSPLHF
TRBJ2-2 | TRBV4-1 | TRBD1 | few | TGCGCCAGCAGCCACCACTCAAGGGACAGGGGCCCTACCACCGGGGAGCTGTTTTTT | CASSHHSRDRGPTTGELFF
TRBJ1-6 | TRBV3-1/TRBV3-2 | . | once | TGTGCCAGCAGCCAAGATTGGGGGGGGTCACCCCTCCACTTT | CASSQDWGGSPLHF
TRBJ1-3 | TRBV5-1 | TRBD1 | few | TGCGCCAGCAGCTTTGATCAGGGGGCCACAGGAAACACCATATATTTT | CASSFDQGATGNTIYF
TRBJ1-4 | TRBV6-5 | . | many | TGTGCCAGCAGTTACTCGATACTAAACGCGGGTGAAAAACTGTTTTTT | CASSYSILNAGEKLFF
TRBJ1-1 | TRBV11-3 | TRBD1 | . | TGTGCCAGCAGCCCTGACGGACAGGGGGCAGGGGCTTTCTTT | CASSPDGQGAGAFF
TRBJ1-2 | TRBV9 | . | . | TGTGCCAGCAGCGGAGGGGACTCTGGCTACACCTTC | CASSGGDSGYTF
TRBJ1-2 | TRBV6-5 | . | few | TGTGCCAGCAGTTACTCTCTTGGGCAGGCCTATGGCTACACCTTC | CASSYSLGQAYGYTF
TRBJ2-5 | TRBV5-1 | TRBD2 | . | TGCGCCAGCAGCGAGTCGATCGGGACTAGCGGGGGAGAGACCCAGTACTTC | CASSESIGTSGGETQYF
TRBJ2-4 | TRBV5-6 | TRBD2 | . | TGTGCCAGCAGCTCGGGGACTAGCCCCCAAAACATTCAGTACTTC | CASSSGTSPQNIQYF
TRBJ1-4 | TRBV18 | . | . | TGTGCCAGCTCACCCTCAGTTAATGAAAAACTGTTTTTT | CASSPSVNEKLFF
TRBJ1-2 | TRBV2 | . | few | TGTGCCAGCATTCCTACCACCTATGGCTACACCTTC | CASIPTTYGYTF
TRBJ2-1 | TRBV6-2/TRBV6-3 | TRBD2 | . | TGTGCCAGCAGTTACGCCGCTAGCGGGGGTGTTCTGGAGTTCTTC | CASSYAASGGVLEFF
TRBJ2-7 | TRBV11-3 | . | . | TGTGCCAGCAGGGCCGGGGAAGAGAACTACGAGCAGTACTTC | CASRAGEENYEQYF